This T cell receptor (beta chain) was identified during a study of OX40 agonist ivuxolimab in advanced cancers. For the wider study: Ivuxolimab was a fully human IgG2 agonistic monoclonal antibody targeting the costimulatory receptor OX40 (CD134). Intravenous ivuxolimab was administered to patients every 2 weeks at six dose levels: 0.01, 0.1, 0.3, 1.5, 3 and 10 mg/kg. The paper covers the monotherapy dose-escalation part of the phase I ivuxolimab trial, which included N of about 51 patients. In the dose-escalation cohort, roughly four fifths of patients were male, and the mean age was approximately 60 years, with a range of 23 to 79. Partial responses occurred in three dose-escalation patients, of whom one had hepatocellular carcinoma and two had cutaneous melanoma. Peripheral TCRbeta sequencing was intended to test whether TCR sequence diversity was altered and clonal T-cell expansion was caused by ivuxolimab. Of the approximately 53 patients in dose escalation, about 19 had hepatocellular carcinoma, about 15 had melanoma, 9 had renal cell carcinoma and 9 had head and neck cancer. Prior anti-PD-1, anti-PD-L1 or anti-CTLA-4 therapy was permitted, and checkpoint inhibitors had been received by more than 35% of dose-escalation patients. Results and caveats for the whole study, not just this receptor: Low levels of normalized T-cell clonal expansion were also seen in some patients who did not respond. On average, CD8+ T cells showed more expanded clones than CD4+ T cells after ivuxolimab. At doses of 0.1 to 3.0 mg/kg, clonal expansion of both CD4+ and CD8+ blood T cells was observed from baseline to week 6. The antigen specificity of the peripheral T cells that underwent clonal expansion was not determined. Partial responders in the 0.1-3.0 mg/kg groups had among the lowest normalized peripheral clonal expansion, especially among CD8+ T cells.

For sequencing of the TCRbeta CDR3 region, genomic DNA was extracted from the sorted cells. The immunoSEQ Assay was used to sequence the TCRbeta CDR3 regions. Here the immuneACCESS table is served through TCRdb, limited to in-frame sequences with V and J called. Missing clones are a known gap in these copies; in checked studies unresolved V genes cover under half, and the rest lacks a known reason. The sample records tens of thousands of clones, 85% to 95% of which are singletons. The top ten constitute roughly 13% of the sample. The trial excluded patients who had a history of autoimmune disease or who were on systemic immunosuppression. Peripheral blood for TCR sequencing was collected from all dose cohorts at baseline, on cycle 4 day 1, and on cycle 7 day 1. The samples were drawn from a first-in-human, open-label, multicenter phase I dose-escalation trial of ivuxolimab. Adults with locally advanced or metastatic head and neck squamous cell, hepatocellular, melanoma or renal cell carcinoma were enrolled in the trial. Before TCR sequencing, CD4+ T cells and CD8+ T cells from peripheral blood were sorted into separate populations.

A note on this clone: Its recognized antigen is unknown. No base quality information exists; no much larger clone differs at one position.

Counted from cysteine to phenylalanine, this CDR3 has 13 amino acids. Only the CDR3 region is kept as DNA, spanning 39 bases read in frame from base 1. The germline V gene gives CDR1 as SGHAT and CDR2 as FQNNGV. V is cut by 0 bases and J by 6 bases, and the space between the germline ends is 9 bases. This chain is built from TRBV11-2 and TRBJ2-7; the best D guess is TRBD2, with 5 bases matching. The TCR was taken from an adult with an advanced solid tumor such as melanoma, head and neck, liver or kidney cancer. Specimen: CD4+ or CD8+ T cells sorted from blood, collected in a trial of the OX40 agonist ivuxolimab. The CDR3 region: CASSLDLGVEQYF. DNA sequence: TGTGCCAGCAGCTTAGATCTCGGGGTCGAGCAGTACTTC.